One sample yielded the 25 T cell receptor beta chains listed below, sequenced in a study of radiotherapy plus CTLA-4 blockade in lung cancer. Assay: immunoSEQ multiplex PCR; the TCRdb copy retains only in-frame clones and omits some. The profile covers tens of thousands of clones, with approximately 70% appearing a single time and 9.8% taken by the ten largest. Sequencing used peripheral blood, obtained from a patient treated with radiotherapy plus ipilimumab. The receptors were sampled from a human donor with non-small cell lung cancer who had stable disease on radiotherapy plus ipilimumab.

The chain joins TRBV5-6 to TRBJ2-3; 7 bases match TRBD1. Trimming cost V 4 bases and J 2 bases; bases outside gene matches: 7. Germline V CDR1 and CDR2: SGHDT, YYEEEE. The CDR3 contains 15 residues. Written as DNA, the CDR3 is TGTGCCAGCAGCGGACAGGTTTATCCCACAGATACGCAGTATTTT. This codes for CASSGQVYPTDTQYF.

V usage is TRBV11-2 and J usage is TRBJ1-5, with D tentatively TRBD1 (5 bases). The CDR3 consists of 19 residues. Germline CDR1 SGHAT, CDR2 FQNNGV. Trimming cost V 6 bases and J 0 bases, with 24 bases left between them. CDR3 bases: TGTGCCAGCAGATTCCTTAGGAGGGACGGTCCCTATAGCAATCAGCCCCAGCATTTT. Protein product: CASRFLRRDGPYSNQPQHF.

This clone was seen only once. The CDR3 loop is CASSPDRGRASGETQYF. The CDR3 DNA reads TGTGCCAGCAGCCCGGACAGGGGCCGGGCTTCGGGGGAGACCCAGTACTTC. The rearrangement joins TRBV5-6 to TRBJ2-5, with 9 nucleotides matching TRBD1. Germline V gives CDR1 SGHDT, CDR2 YYEEEE. The V and J ends lost 4 bases and 5 bases, in that order; junction bases with no gene match: 15. The CDR3 loop spans 17 amino acids.

This sequence joins TRBV7-9 and TRBJ2-7; possibly TRBD1 for D (6 bases). Trimming removed 0 bases at V and 6 bases at J, with 15 bases between. Germline V CDR1 and CDR2: SEHNR, FQNEAQ (reference sequence). The CDR3 consists of 15 residues. The CDR3 DNA reads as TGTGCCAGCAGCTTAGCGGAAGGGGGTCGGTTCGAGCAGTACTTC. It specifies CASSLAEGGRFEQYF.

The V and J genes are TRBV6-6 and TRBJ1-3; D may be TRBD1 (5 bases). Germline V gene lookup returns CDR1 MNHNY and CDR2 SVGAGI (reference sequence). Trimming stripped 2 bases from V and 4 bases from J, with 12 bases between. The CDR3 runs 15 residues. The CDR3 loop reads CASSYPRATGNTIYF. The CDR3 DNA sequence: TGTGCCAGCAGTTACCCCAGGGCAACCGGAAACACCATATATTTT.

The chain combines TRBV30 with TRBJ1-2; maybe TRBD1 (5 bases). Per germline, CDR1 GTSNPN and CDR2 SVGIG (reference sequence). The CDR3 consists of 14 residues. The germline V and J ends were trimmed by 4 bases and 4 bases, with 16 bases remaining between them. The CDR3 coding sequence is TGTGCCTGGAACCCGCAGGGCGGCGCCTATGGCTACACCTTC. Protein sequence: CAWNPQGGAYGYTF.

Only one count was recorded for this clone. The chain's CDR3 is CASSPGGGGSSYEQYF. The CDR3 coding sequence is TGTGCCAGCAGCCCCGGTGGGGGGGGGTCCTCCTACGAGCAGTACTTC. The chain employs TRBV5-5 and TRBJ2-7, with 7 bases aligning to TRBD2. Germline loops: CDR1 SGHKS, CDR2 YYEKEE (reference sequence). This CDR3 has 16 amino acids. Germline trimming cut 4 bases from V and 0 bases from J; bases unmatched to any gene: 10. Using reference TRBV5-5 and TRBJ2-7 for the parts outside the CDR3, the full variable domain is DAGVTQSPTHLIKTRGQQVTLRCSPISGHKSVSWYQQVLGQGPQFIFQYYEKEERGRGNFPDRFSARQFPNYSSELNVNALLLGDSALYLCASSPGGGGSSYEQYFGPGTRLTVT.

This clone was detected only a few times. The rearrangement joins TRBV30 to TRBJ1-1; D may be TRBD1 (6 bases). Trimming left V 5 bases short and J 1 base short, with 11 bases between. The CDR3 runs to 13 residues. Germline V lookup: CDR1 GTSNPN, CDR2 SVGIG (reference sequence). CDR3 loop: CAWSTGRNTEAFF. CDR3 nucleotides: TGTGCCTGGTCGACAGGCAGGAACACTGAAGCTTTCTTT.

This chain uses TRBV5-1 with TRBJ2-5, with a possible D match to TRBD1 (5 bases). V lost 1 base and J lost 1, with 8 bases in between. CDR1 is SGHRS, CDR2 YFSETQ, per germline. CDR3 length equals 14 residues. The DNA for the CDR3 is TGCGCCAGCAGCTTGTTCCAGGGCCAAGAGACCCAGTACTTC. Amino acid sequence: CASSLFQGQETQYF.

This clone has only a few counts. The chain joins TRBV19 to TRBJ1-5, with D maybe TRBD1 (5 bases). The V end was cut by 3 bases, the J end by 5 bases, with 11 bases between. The CDR3 spans 14 residues. In germline, CDR1 is LNHDA, CDR2 SQIVND (reference sequence). The CDR3 loop is CASSIWQGDQPQHF. CDR3 nucleotide sequence: TGTGCCAGTAGTATCTGGCAGGGCGATCAGCCCCAGCATTTT.

Only a few counts were recorded for this clone. The CDR3 nucleotides read TGTGCCAGCAGCCAAGGTGGAGAGTACTATGGCTACACCTTC. Translation: CASSQGGEYYGYTF. V and J are TRBV2 and TRBJ1-2, with no clear D. The ends were cut back, 6 bases at V and 3 bases at J, with 14 bases in the middle. This CDR3 is built from 14 residues. Germline V lookup: CDR1 SNHLY, CDR2 FYNNEI.

The chain recombines TRBV7-2 with TRBJ1-5, with a possible D match to TRBD1 (5 bases). Germline CDR1 is SGHTA and CDR2 is FQGNSA. The CDR3 is 14 residues long. The V and J ends lost 5 bases and 3 bases respectively, with 11 bases between them. The CDR3 spells CASSPTANNQPQHF. CDR3 DNA: TGTGCCAGCAGCCCGACAGCGAACAATCAGCCCCAGCATTTT.

The chain links TRBV27 to TRBJ2-2; tentative D call: TRBD2 (5 bases). The CDR3 totals 14 residues. Trimming took off 3 bases at V and 13 bases at J, with 18 bases between the two ends. The V gene's germline CDR1 is MNHEY and CDR2 SMNVEV (reference sequence). The CDR3: CASSFRSAGGWLFF. The CDR3 coding sequence is TGTGCCAGCAGTTTCCGATCCGCAGGAGGTTGGCTGTTTTTT.

This clone was seen more than once but under ten times. The chain is built from TRBV10-3 and TRBJ1-1; D possibly corresponds to TRBD1 (5 bases). This CDR3 region has 14 residues. V was clipped by 4 bases and J by 3 bases, with 12 bases between them. From germline, CDR1 is ENHRY and CDR2 SYGVKD. The CDR3 loop reads CAISAGGADTEAFF. CDR3 sequence (DNA): TGTGCCATCAGTGCGGGGGGTGCGGACACTGAAGCTTTCTTT.

The rearrangement uses TRBV7-8 and TRBJ2-3; weak D call: TRBD1 (5 bases). The CDR3 sequence is 15 residues long. V lost 5 bases and J 1 base, leaving 13 bases between the germline ends. CDR1 SGHVS and CDR2 FQNEAQ come from the germline V gene. The CDR3 DNA follows: TGTGCCAGCAGCATGCGACAGACACGCACAGATACGCAGTATTTT. This translates into CASSMRQTRTDTQYF.

The chain carries TRBV27 and TRBJ1-5; TRBD1 aligns across 7 bases. V dropped 4 bases and J dropped 3; count of bases not matched to a gene: 6. The CDR3 covers 15 residues. Germline V CDR1 and CDR2: MNHEY, SMNVEV (reference sequence). CDR3 in amino acids: CASSSRTGNNQPQHF. In DNA form, the CDR3 reads TGTGCCAGCAGTTCCCGGACAGGTAACAATCAGCCCCAGCATTTT.

This clone was seen a handful of times. V gene TRBV7-6 combines with J gene TRBJ2-5, with 9 positions matching TRBD2. The CDR3 sequence is 15 residues long. CDR1 is SGHVS, CDR2 FNYEAQ, per germline. The J segment lost 5 bases and the V segment lost 7 bases, leaving 11 bases of the junction unmatched. The CDR3 spells CASTLGRGGRETQYF. CDR3 in DNA: TGTGCCAGCACCCTTGGGCGGGGGGGACGGGAGACCCAGTACTTC.

This clone was counted a few times. The J gene is TRBJ2-7, the V gene TRBV19; no firm D call. This CDR3 spans 17 amino acids. CDR1 is LNHDA, CDR2 SQIVND, per germline (reference sequence). The ends were cut back, 3 bases at V and 0 bases at J, with 18 bases in the middle. The CDR3 spells CASSMNPGTVSSYEQYF. The CDR3 DNA sequence: TGTGCCAGTAGTATGAATCCTGGAACAGTCAGCTCCTACGAGCAGTACTTC.

This clone has a single count. The rearrangement links TRBV9 to TRBJ1-1; 8 bases are a match to TRBD1. The V and J ends lost 3 bases and 4 bases, in that order; junction bases with no gene match: 8. The CDR3 length is 15 residues. The V gene's germline CDR1 is SGDLS and CDR2 YYNGEE. Here the CDR3 reads CASSGRTGRGTEAFF. Written as DNA, the CDR3 is TGTGCCAGCAGCGGACGGACAGGGAGAGGCACTGAAGCTTTCTTT.

The gene calls are TRBV11-2 and TRBJ2-7, with 8 bases fitting TRBD1. Losses at the gene ends were 3 bases for V and 3 bases for J; bases not matched to a gene: 7. Germline CDR1 SGHAT, CDR2 FQNNGV. This CDR3 has 15 amino acids. Written as DNA, the CDR3 is TGTGCCAGCAGCTTTTCTGGACAGGGCGTCTACGAGCAGTACTTC. This codes for CASSFSGQGVYEQYF.

CDR3 in DNA: TGTGCCAGTTCTTTGATAGGGACAGAAGAGACCCAGTACTTC. It encodes CASSLIGTEETQYF. The chain combines TRBV5-4 with TRBJ2-5; 7 nucleotides match TRBD1. This CDR3 is built from 14 residues. The germline V gene has CDR1 SGHNT and CDR2 YYREEE (reference sequence). V gave up 8 bases and J gave up 3 bases; unmatched junction bases: 10.

The chain employs TRBV5-1 and TRBJ2-1; 7 nucleotides agree with TRBD1. Trimming took 4 bases from V and 4 from J; bases not matched to a gene: 8. Germline CDR1 is SGHRS and CDR2 is YFSETQ. The CDR3 has 15 amino acids. The CDR3 here is CASSAGQVGYNEQFF. The CDR3 DNA sequence: TGCGCCAGCAGCGCCGGACAGGTGGGATACAATGAGCAGTTCTTC.

This clone was recorded only once. The rearrangement uses TRBV30 and TRBJ2-5, with 9 bases fitting TRBD1. CDR1 is GTSNPN, CDR2 SVGIG, per germline (reference sequence). V shed 2 bases, J shed 5 bases, and the junction held 3 bases outside the gene matches. This CDR3 is 13 amino acids long. The CDR3: CAWSLGQGETQYF. The CDR3 DNA reads TGTGCCTGGAGTTTGGGACAGGGTGAGACCCAGTACTTC.

The J gene is TRBJ2-5, the V gene TRBV6-5; TRBD1 aligns across 9 bases. Germline V CDR1 and CDR2: MNHEY, SVGAGI. V lost 0 bases and J lost 4; bases outside the gene matches: 3. The CDR3 has 15 amino acids. The chain's CDR3 is CASSYSGQGTETQYF. The CDR3 region has the DNA TGTGCCAGCAGTTACTCGGGACAGGGTACAGAGACCCAGTACTTC.

The gene calls are TRBV7-2 and TRBJ2-1; 11 bases are a match to TRBD2. CDR1 is SGHTA, CDR2 FQGNSA, per germline. This CDR3 has 16 residues. The trim removed 4 bases at V and 4 bases at J, leaving 6 bases unmatched. The CDR3 loop reads CASSWAASGGYNEQFF. In nucleotides, the CDR3 is TGTGCCAGCAGCTGGGCGGCTAGCGGGGGGTACAATGAGCAGTTCTTC.